These T cell receptor beta chains were read from a single sample in a study of cytomegalovirus exposure and HLA in healthy donors. The assay was immunoSEQ multiplex PCR, and TCRdb's table has in-frame clones only and misses some. The sample shows around 100,000 clones, around two thirds of them seen only once. The specimen sequenced was PBMCs. The receptors stem from a man aged 45-60 years in good health and CMV-seropositive. Both conserved end residues are part of each CDR3. The order of the fields is J gene, D gene, V gene, clone size, CDR3 DNA, CDR3 protein. The D gene is left open where the match is weak. Where a row states a size, it is once, few, many or the class of an expanded clone; other rows omit it.

j_call: TRBJ2-3
d_call: TRBD2
v_call: TRBV9
clone_size: -
cdr3_nt: TGTGCCAGCAGCGCCGGGACTAGCGGGAGGCATACGCAGTATTTT
cdr3_aa: CASSAGTSGRHTQYF

j_call: TRBJ2-1
d_call: -
v_call: TRBV2
clone_size: -
cdr3_nt: TGTGCCAGCAGTTCCGGTGGTGAGCAGTTCTTC
cdr3_aa: CASSSGGEQFF

j_call: TRBJ2-2
d_call: -
v_call: TRBV2
clone_size: -
cdr3_nt: TGTGCCAGCAACGAGGCGAGGCTCGGGGAGCTGTTTTTT
cdr3_aa: CASNEARLGELFF

j_call: TRBJ1-1
d_call: TRBD1
v_call: TRBV28
clone_size: -
cdr3_nt: TGTGCCAGCAGTGGACAGGTGGGGAGCTGGGGCACTGAAGCTTTCTTT
cdr3_aa: CASSGQVGSWGTEAFF

j_call: TRBJ1-2
d_call: -
v_call: TRBV6-5
clone_size: -
cdr3_nt: TGTGCCAGCAGTGAGGTCGGTTTAAACTATGGCTACACCTTC
cdr3_aa: CASSEVGLNYGYTF

j_call: TRBJ1-2
d_call: TRBD1
v_call: TRBV4-2
clone_size: once
cdr3_nt: TGTGCCAGCAGCCAAGTACAGGGGGCATTATCGGGAGGCTACACCTTC
cdr3_aa: CASSQVQGALSGGYTF

j_call: TRBJ2-3
d_call: TRBD2
v_call: TRBV27
clone_size: -
cdr3_nt: TGTGCCAGCAAACAGGGAGGACTAGCAGCAGATACGCAGTATTTT
cdr3_aa: CASKQGGLAADTQYF

j_call: TRBJ2-7
d_call: TRBD2
v_call: TRBV4-1
clone_size: -
cdr3_nt: TGCGCCAGCAGCCAAGATCGAGGGGTTGCGGGAGAAGGGATCGAGCAGTACTTC
cdr3_aa: CASSQDRGVAGEGIEQYF

j_call: TRBJ2-1
d_call: -
v_call: TRBV6-6
clone_size: once
cdr3_nt: TGTGCCAGCAGTCCCCGGACACCGCCTTACAATGAGCAGTTCTTC
cdr3_aa: CASSPRTPPYNEQFF

j_call: TRBJ1-1
d_call: -
v_call: TRBV9
clone_size: -
cdr3_nt: TGTGCCAGCAGCGGACAGGCAGCTTTGAACACTGAAGCTTTCTTT
cdr3_aa: CASSGQAALNTEAFF

j_call: TRBJ1-1
d_call: -
v_call: TRBV9
clone_size: -
cdr3_nt: TGTGCCAGCAGCGTAGAATGGGTGGGGCAGACTGAAGCTTTCTTT
cdr3_aa: CASSVEWVGQTEAFF

j_call: TRBJ2-3
d_call: TRBD1
v_call: TRBV28
clone_size: -
cdr3_nt: TGTGCCAGCAGCTCTACAGGGGGAGGTATTACAGATACGCAGTATTTT
cdr3_aa: CASSSTGGGITDTQYF

j_call: TRBJ1-1
d_call: -
v_call: TRBV19
clone_size: -
cdr3_nt: TGTGCCAGTAGTCCTACCGGGTTTGTCGCTGAAGCTTTCTTT
cdr3_aa: CASSPTGFVAEAFF

j_call: TRBJ2-3
d_call: TRBD2
v_call: TRBV7-6
clone_size: -
cdr3_nt: TGTGCCAGCAGCTTAGCGAGTCCTAGCGGGAGTACAGATACGCAGTATTTT
cdr3_aa: CASSLASPSGSTDTQYF

j_call: TRBJ2-3
d_call: TRBD2
v_call: TRBV5-6
clone_size: once
cdr3_nt: TGTGCCAGCAGCCCGAAGACTAGCGGGGGGGCAGATACGCAGTATTTT
cdr3_aa: CASSPKTSGGADTQYF

j_call: TRBJ2-1
d_call: TRBD2
v_call: TRBV28
clone_size: -
cdr3_nt: TGTGCCAGCAGTCTTCGACTAGCGAACGGAATTGAGCAGTTCTTC
cdr3_aa: CASSLRLANGIEQFF

j_call: TRBJ1-2
d_call: TRBD1
v_call: TRBV29-1
clone_size: -
cdr3_nt: TGCAGCGTTGAGATTTTGGACAGGGGCAACTTTGGCTATGGCTACACCTTC
cdr3_aa: CSVEILDRGNFGYGYTF

j_call: TRBJ2-2
d_call: -
v_call: TRBV5-1
clone_size: once
cdr3_nt: TGCGCCAGCAGCTTCGGCAGGTCGAACACCGGGGAGCTGTTTTTT
cdr3_aa: CASSFGRSNTGELFF

j_call: TRBJ1-2
d_call: -
v_call: TRBV18
clone_size: -
cdr3_nt: TGTGCCAGCTCACCCAACAGGTTTAACTATGGCTACACCTTC
cdr3_aa: CASSPNRFNYGYTF

j_call: TRBJ2-1
d_call: -
v_call: TRBV18
clone_size: -
cdr3_nt: TGTGCCAGCTCACCACGGAGTAGGTATGAGGGCAGCTCCTACAATGAGCAGTTCTTC
cdr3_aa: CASSPRSRYEGSSYNEQFF

j_call: TRBJ2-1
d_call: TRBD2
v_call: TRBV5-1
clone_size: few
cdr3_nt: TGCGCCAGCAGCCCGCTAGCGGGGGGGCCGGATGAGCAGTTCTTC
cdr3_aa: CASSPLAGGPDEQFF

j_call: TRBJ2-1
d_call: TRBD2
v_call: TRBV4-1
clone_size: -
cdr3_nt: TGCGCCAGCAGCCAGAGAGGACTAGCGGGGGTTAGCCTTTACAATGAGCAGTTCTTC
cdr3_aa: CASSQRGLAGVSLYNEQFF

j_call: TRBJ1-3
d_call: -
v_call: TRBV7-9
clone_size: -
cdr3_nt: TGTGCCAGCAGCTTTTCGACAGGCTACTCTGGAAACACCATATATTTT
cdr3_aa: CASSFSTGYSGNTIYF

j_call: TRBJ2-7
d_call: -
v_call: TRBV18
clone_size: -
cdr3_nt: TGTGCCAGCTCACGCCTAGGGGCCGACGAGCAGTACTTC
cdr3_aa: CASSRLGADEQYF

j_call: TRBJ1-6
d_call: -
v_call: TRBV11-3
clone_size: -
cdr3_nt: TGTGCCAGCAGCTTGGAGTCAGGGGCAAATAATTCACCCCTCCACTTT
cdr3_aa: CASSLESGANNSPLHF

j_call: TRBJ1-1
d_call: -
v_call: TRBV6-6
clone_size: -
cdr3_nt: TGTGCCAGTCTCAGGGGAGGGCCAACCCCAGAAGCTTTCTTT
cdr3_aa: CASLRGGPTPEAFF

j_call: TRBJ2-2
d_call: -
v_call: TRBV7-2
clone_size: -
cdr3_nt: TGTGCCAGCAGCTTAAACACACAGGGGCTGTTTTTT
cdr3_aa: CASSLNTQGLFF

j_call: TRBJ2-7
d_call: TRBD1
v_call: TRBV9
clone_size: -
cdr3_nt: TGTGCCAGCAGCGCCTTTTTTGGGACAGGTCGCGCCCACGAGCAGTACTTC
cdr3_aa: CASSAFFGTGRAHEQYF

j_call: TRBJ2-3
d_call: TRBD1
v_call: TRBV9
clone_size: once
cdr3_nt: TGTGCCAGCAGCGTGGAACAGGGGCGCACAGATACGCAGTATTTT
cdr3_aa: CASSVEQGRTDTQYF

j_call: TRBJ2-6
d_call: -
v_call: TRBV5-1
clone_size: once
cdr3_nt: TGCGCCAGCAGCCCGTCTGGGGCCAACGTCCTGACTTTC
cdr3_aa: CASSPSGANVLTF

j_call: TRBJ2-7
d_call: -
v_call: TRBV27
clone_size: -
cdr3_nt: TGTGCCAGCAGTCTCTTAACGGACGGAGGACTCGGCGAGCAGTACTTC
cdr3_aa: CASSLLTDGGLGEQYF

j_call: TRBJ2-3
d_call: -
v_call: TRBV11-2
clone_size: few
cdr3_nt: TGTGCCAGCAGCTTAGACTTCACAGATACGCAGTATTTT
cdr3_aa: CASSLDFTDTQYF

j_call: TRBJ2-5
d_call: TRBD2
v_call: TRBV23-1
clone_size: few
cdr3_nt: TGCGCCGGCCGGCCGAGGCCCACCCCCGGACTAGCGGGAGGGGAGACCCAGTACTTC
cdr3_aa: CAGRPRPTPGLAGGETQYF

j_call: TRBJ2-7
d_call: -
v_call: TRBV5-1
clone_size: -
cdr3_nt: TGCGCCAGCAGCTCGACTTTGACTTCGGCCGAGCAGTACTTC
cdr3_aa: CASSSTLTSAEQYF

j_call: TRBJ2-5
d_call: TRBD2
v_call: TRBV6-1
clone_size: -
cdr3_nt: TGTGCCAGCAGTGAAGCCGCGGGAGCACAAGAGACCCAGTACTTC
cdr3_aa: CASSEAAGAQETQYF

j_call: TRBJ1-2
d_call: -
v_call: TRBV7-9
clone_size: -
cdr3_nt: TGTGCCAGCAGCCGAGGAGGAGTAGAATATAACTATGGCTACACCTTC
cdr3_aa: CASSRGGVEYNYGYTF

j_call: TRBJ1-1
d_call: TRBD1
v_call: TRBV7-9
clone_size: -
cdr3_nt: TGTGCCAGCAGCTTAGCGGGGACAGGGGGCGTCGGGGCTTTCTTT
cdr3_aa: CASSLAGTGGVGAFF

j_call: TRBJ2-7
d_call: -
v_call: TRBV9
clone_size: -
cdr3_nt: TGTGCCAGCAGCTCCTCAGGGTCCGAGCAGTACTTC
cdr3_aa: CASSSSGSEQYF

j_call: TRBJ2-5
d_call: -
v_call: TRBV5-1
clone_size: -
cdr3_nt: TGCGCCAGCAGCTTGGTGGGGCCGGGAGAGACCCAGTACTTC
cdr3_aa: CASSLVGPGETQYF

j_call: TRBJ2-1
d_call: -
v_call: TRBV18
clone_size: -
cdr3_nt: TGTGCCAGCTCACCAACAGACAATGAGCAGTTCTTC
cdr3_aa: CASSPTDNEQFF

j_call: TRBJ2-5
d_call: TRBD1
v_call: TRBV19
clone_size: few
cdr3_nt: TGTGCCAGTAGTATAATCCCGGGACAGGGAAAAGAGACCCAGTACTTC
cdr3_aa: CASSIIPGQGKETQYF

j_call: TRBJ2-3
d_call: TRBD2
v_call: TRBV18
clone_size: -
cdr3_nt: TGTGCCAGCTCGTCCGGGACTAGCGAGGCAGATACGCAGTATTTT
cdr3_aa: CASSSGTSEADTQYF

j_call: TRBJ2-3
d_call: TRBD2
v_call: TRBV7-6
clone_size: -
cdr3_nt: TGTGCCAGCAGCTTAGTCACTAGCGGGGGCACAGATACGCAGTATTTT
cdr3_aa: CASSLVTSGGTDTQYF